Listed here are 25 T cell receptor beta chains from one sample, sequenced in a study of blood T cell repertoires in COVID-19. Sequencing used immunoSEQ multiplex PCR; TCRdb keeps in-frame clones, though not all of them. The data hold more than 45,000 clones, with 85% to 90% observed a single time. The specimen was peripheral blood. The receptors shown here come from a woman over 75 with COVID-19, enrolled during active disease.

The chain links TRBV5-1 to TRBJ2-1, with 16 bases identical to TRBD2. From germline, CDR1 is SGHRS and CDR2 YFSETQ. With 0 bases clipped from V and 9 bases from J, the junction kept 6 bases outside the gene matches. The CDR3 has 17 residues. The CDR3 region is CASSLVGTSGGATEQFF. CDR3 nucleotides: TGCGCCAGCAGCTTGGTTGGGACTAGCGGGGGGGCCACTGAGCAGTTCTTC.

The chain links TRBV10-3 to TRBJ1-1, with 9 positions matching TRBD1. The CDR3 loop spans 16 amino acids. Per germline, CDR1 ENHRY and CDR2 SYGVKD. J was trimmed by 0 bases and V by 4 bases; bases with no gene match: 6. CDR3 in amino acids: CAISGPGQGVNTEAFF. Written as DNA, the CDR3 is TGTGCCATCAGTGGACCGGGACAGGGAGTGAACACTGAAGCTTTCTTT.

The rearrangement links TRBV6-5 to TRBJ1-3, with D perhaps TRBD1 (5 bases). V shed 2 bases and J shed 4 bases, with 12 bases lying between them. CDR1 is MNHEY and CDR2 is SVGAGI in the germline V gene. The CDR3 is 15 residues long. CDR3 sequence: CASSYDRGHGNTIYF. The CDR3, as DNA: TGTGCCAGCAGTTACGACCGTGGACACGGAAACACCATATATTTT.

The rearrangement joins TRBV28 to TRBJ2-1; TRBD2 is a possible D gene (7 bases). The CDR3 loop spans 15 amino acids. In germline, CDR1 is MDHEN, CDR2 SYDVKM. V was trimmed by 8 bases and J by 4 bases, leaving 18 bases between them. The CDR3 spells CASLRGGGSYNEQFF. The CDR3 bases are TGTGCCAGCCTGAGGGGGGGAGGCTCTTACAATGAGCAGTTCTTC.

The J gene is TRBJ1-5, the V gene TRBV12-5, with 10 bases matching TRBD1. The germline V gene encodes CDR1 LGHNT and CDR2 FRNRAP. This CDR3 is built from 15 residues. J gave up 2 bases and V 7 bases, and 5 bases lay outside the gene matches. This chain's CDR3 is CASALTGGGNQPQHF. Here the CDR3 DNA reads TGTGCTAGTGCCCTGACAGGGGGCGGCAATCAGCCCCAGCATTTT.

The chain combines TRBV2 with TRBJ1-6; 7 nucleotides match TRBD1. The CDR3 consists of 16 residues. The J segment lost 7 bases and the V segment lost 7 bases, leaving 13 bases of the junction unmatched. CDR1 SNHLY and CDR2 FYNNEI come from the germline V gene. The CDR3 nucleotides are TGTGCCAGCACCAGACTAAGGGACAGTAGCAATTCACCCCTCCACTTT. Encoded protein: CASTRLRDSSNSPLHF.

This chain uses TRBV15 with TRBJ1-2; 7 bases map to TRBD1. CDR1 and CDR2 (germline): LNHNV, YYDKDF (reference sequence). The ends lost 0 bases at V and 8 bases at J; junction bases unmatched: 6. The CDR3 contains 14 residues. In nucleotides, the CDR3 is TGTGCCACCAGCAGAGATCGGACAGGTGGCGGCTACACCTTC. This codes for CATSRDRTGGGYTF.

V is TRBV20-1 and J is TRBJ2-1; maybe TRBD1 (7 bases). Germline V gene lookup returns CDR1 DFQATT and CDR2 SNEGSKA (reference sequence). The CDR3 totals 15 residues. The ends were cut back, 6 bases at V and 10 bases at J, with 25 bases in the middle. CDR3 coding DNA: TGCAGTGCCAGTCCAGGGGGGAGCGCTCTCCGAGAGCAGTTCTTC. This codes for CSASPGGSALREQFF.

This rearrangement joins TRBV11-2 to TRBJ1-1; TRBD1 is a possible D gene (5 bases). Germline CDR1 is SGHAT and CDR2 is FQNNGV. The CDR3 sequence is 15 residues long. V was clipped by 3 bases and J by 0 bases, with 11 bases between them. DNA of the CDR3: TGTGCCAGCAGCTTCGAAGGGGTCATGAACACTGAAGCTTTCTTT. This codes for CASSFEGVMNTEAFF.

The genes are TRBV7-3 and TRBJ2-3; 10 bases agree with TRBD2. The trim removed 5 bases at V and 1 base at J, leaving 0 bases unmatched. The length of the CDR3 is 14 residues. Germline CDR1 reads SGHTA; CDR2 reads FQGTGA. This chain's CDR3 is CASSLAGGTDTQYF. The CDR3 nucleotides are TGTGCCAGCAGCCTAGCGGGGGGCACAGATACGCAGTATTTT.

In this sample, this clone turned up once. The rearrangement uses TRBV9 and TRBJ1-2, with D unresolved. From germline, CDR1 is SGDLS and CDR2 YYNGEE. Trimming shortened V by 3 bases and J by 7 bases, and 22 bases separated the two germline ends. This CDR3 region has 16 residues. CDR3 DNA: TGTGCCAGCAGCGCAGCCCTCCCACATGGAGTGCTTGGCTACACCTTC. Amino acids: CASSAALPHGVLGYTF.

This chain links TRBV18 with TRBJ2-7; D perhaps matches TRBD2 (5 bases). The germline V gene encodes CDR1 KGHSH and CDR2 LQKENI. Trimming left V 4 bases short and J 6 bases short, with 10 bases between. This CDR3 is built from 12 residues. The CDR3 protein is CASSRSGSEQYF. The CDR3 DNA reads TGTGCCAGCTCACGGTCGGGGAGCGAGCAGTACTTC. Full variable domain (outside the CDR3, taken from reference TRBV18 and TRBJ2-7): NAGVMQNPRHLVRRRGQEARLRCSPMKGHSHVYWYRQLPEEGLKFMVYLQKENIIDESGMPKERFSAEFPKEGPSILRIQQVVRGDSAAYFCASSRSGSEQYFGPGTRLTVT.

The chain links TRBV30 to TRBJ2-2, with D tentatively TRBD2 (7 bases). The V and J ends lost 8 bases and 2 bases respectively, with 21 bases between them. This CDR3 has 16 residues. The germline V gene encodes CDR1 GTSNPN and CDR2 SVGIG (reference sequence). The CDR3 protein is CARLGRGAANTGELFF. In nucleotides, the CDR3 is TGTGCCAGGCTTGGTCGGGGGGCGGCAAACACCGGGGAGCTGTTTTTT. The full variable domain, completed using reference TRBV30 and TRBJ2-2, is SQTIHQWPATLVQPVGSPLSLECTVEGTSNPNLYWYRQAAGRGLQLLFYSVGIGQISSEVPQNLSASRPQDRQFILSSKKLLLSDSGFYLCARLGRGAANTGELFFGEGSRLTVL.

The rearrangement uses TRBV3-1 (or the pseudogene TRBV3-2) and TRBJ2-1; 10 positions agree with TRBD2. Germline V gene sequence: CDR1 LGHDT, CDR2 YNNKEL (reference sequence). After removal of 2 bases from V and 0 bases from J, the junction contained 10 bases not matched to a gene. The CDR3 length is 19 residues. The CDR3 nucleotides read TGTGCCAGCAGCCAATGGGCTAGCGGGAGAGAAAACTCCTACAATGAGCAGTTCTTC. Its translation is CASSQWASGRENSYNEQFF.

This clone was observed a single time. The chain has TRBV14 and TRBJ2-1; no definite D call. CDR3 length: 14 amino acids. Trimming took off 0 bases at V and 9 bases at J, with 12 bases between the two ends. CDR1 is SGHDN and CDR2 is FVKESK in the germline V gene. The CDR3, as DNA: TGTGCCAGCAGCCAAGAAATCGAGGCTCCTGAGCAGTTCTTC. Protein sequence: CASSQEIEAPEQFF.

V is TRBV28 and J is TRBJ2-7; D is undetermined. The CDR3 runs 14 residues. Germline V lookup: CDR1 MDHEN, CDR2 SYDVKM. Trimming left V 2 bases short and J 6 bases short, with 14 bases between. The CDR3 DNA follows: TGTGCCAGCAGTTTACCACCAGGTCCCAGCGAGCAGTACTTC. Its translation is CASSLPPGPSEQYF. Based on the CDR3 plus reference TRBV28 and TRBJ2-7, the full variable domain is DVKVTQSSRYLVKRTGEKVFLECVQDMDHENMFWYRQDPGLGLRLIYFSYDVKMKEKGDIPEGYSVSREKKERFSLILESASTNQTSMYLCASSLPPGPSEQYFGPGTRLTVT.

There are a few counts of this clone. This chain uses TRBV14 with TRBJ2-7, with 13 bases matching TRBD2. After removal of 2 bases from V and 2 bases from J, the junction contained 6 bases not matched to a gene. The CDR3 has 17 residues. Looked up from germline, CDR1 is SGHDN and CDR2 is FVKESK. CDR3: CASSQWTSGRRAYEQYF. In DNA form, the CDR3 reads TGTGCCAGCAGCCAATGGACTAGCGGGAGAAGGGCCTACGAGCAGTACTTC.

The rearrangement links TRBV11-2 to TRBJ1-1; TRBD1 agrees at 7 bases. CDR1 and CDR2 from the germline V gene are SGHAT and FQNNGV. V shed 5 bases, J shed 5 bases, and the junction held 11 bases outside the gene matches. The CDR3 totals 15 residues. The CDR3 bases are TGTGCCAGCAGCCTACGAGGGGGCTTTTTTACTGAAGCTTTCTTT. This translates into CASSLRGGFFTEAFF.

The chain is built from TRBV19 and TRBJ1-1; D remains ambiguous. Germline V gene data show CDR1 as LNHDA and CDR2 as SQIVND (reference sequence). V shed 6 bases and J shed 1 base, with 9 bases lying between them. The CDR3 length is 13 residues. CDR3 bases: TGTGCCAGTAGGGGCAGGCCGAACACTGAAGCTTTCTTT. The encoded protein is CASRGRPNTEAFF.

The rearrangement links TRBV28 to TRBJ1-1, with D possibly matching TRBD1 (5 bases). The germline CDR1 and CDR2 sequences are MDHEN and SYDVKM. CDR3 size: 16 residues. Trimming took off 3 bases at V and 4 bases at J, with 18 bases between the two ends. For the CDR3, the DNA is TGTGCCAGCAGTTTTTACCCCAGGGTTGGCGGCACTGAAGCTTTCTTT. Its translation: CASSFYPRVGGTEAFF. The full variable domain, in which reference TRBV28 and TRBJ1-1 provide the parts outside the CDR3, is DVKVTQSSRYLVKRTGEKVFLECVQDMDHENMFWYRQDPGLGLRLIYFSYDVKMKEKGDIPEGYSVSREKKERFSLILESASTNQTSMYLCASSFYPRVGGTEAFFGQGTRLTVV.

V gene TRBV5-6 combines with J gene TRBJ1-1; tentatively, D is TRBD1 (6 bases). The CDR3 extends over 15 amino acids. The V gene's germline CDR1 is SGHDT and CDR2 YYEEEE. Trimming stripped 0 bases from V and 1 base from J, with 10 bases between. CDR3 DNA sequence: TGTGCCAGCAGCTTGGAGGGCAGGGGGAACACTGAAGCTTTCTTT. This sequence encodes CASSLEGRGNTEAFF.

The chain employs TRBV25-1 and TRBJ2-7; TRBD2 is a possible D gene (5 bases). Trimming left V 2 bases short and J 3 bases short, with 20 bases between. The CDR3 spans 17 residues. CDR1 and CDR2 from the germline V gene are MGHDK and SYGVNS. The CDR3 spells CASSEGWRAYTFYEQYF. DNA of the CDR3: TGTGCCAGCAGTGAAGGGTGGCGGGCCTATACCTTCTACGAGCAGTACTTC.

This chain joins TRBV29-1 and TRBJ2-3, with 7 bases matching TRBD2. Germline V lookup: CDR1 SQVTM, CDR2 ANQGSEA. The CDR3 runs 13 residues. The V segment lost 4 bases and the J segment 2 bases; nucleotides outside the gene matches: 3. CDR3: CSVVAGDTDTQYF. Written as DNA, the CDR3 is TGCAGCGTTGTCGCGGGGGACACAGATACGCAGTATTTT.

This clone was seen a few times. The J gene is TRBJ1-1, the V gene TRBV27, with a weak D call TRBD1 (6 bases). V lost 4 bases and J lost 7, with 19 bases in between. CDR1 is MNHEY and CDR2 is SMNVEV in the germline V gene (reference sequence). The CDR3 contains 15 residues. Here the CDR3 DNA reads TGTGCCAGCAGTTCTAACAGGGCGAGACGGAGTGAAGCTTTCTTT. This encodes CASSSNRARRSEAFF.

The chain joins TRBV7-9 to TRBJ1-4; tentatively, D is TRBD1 (5 bases). The CDR3 has 15 residues. CDR1 is SEHNR, CDR2 FQNEAQ, per germline (reference sequence). Between the trimmed V and J ends, which lost 4 bases and 1 base, there was a span of 10 bases. This chain's CDR3 is CASSWTRETNEKLFF. The CDR3 DNA reads as TGTGCCAGCAGCTGGACCAGGGAAACTAATGAAAAACTGTTTTTT.